This T cell receptor (beta chain) was sequenced for a study of cytomegalovirus exposure and HLA in healthy donors. For the study at large: Prior work identified some 120 million unique TCR beta sequences in roughly 180 million T cells. Early on, a data release was issued that held 85 million to 95 million unique TCRs from HLA-typed donors. General observations from the study: According to a later analysis, most TCR beta chains associated with CMV appeared HLA-restricted.

The CDR3 sequence is 16 residues long. J lost 6 bases, V lost 2 bases, and 11 bases had no gene match. Germline V gene lookup returns CDR1 SGHDT and CDR2 YYEEEE. The PCR employed 60 Vbeta primers together with 13 Jbeta primers. Sequencing was performed with immunoSEQ multiplex PCR; in TCRdb, only in-frame clones are kept and a portion is missing. The repertoire holds 110,000 to 150,000 clones, with 70% to 85% as singletons. In the case of this clone: Its antigen is still unknown.

The genes are TRBV5-6 and TRBJ1-2; 9 positions agree with TRBD1. Sequences were obtained from PBMCs. This sequence was found in a woman between 45 and 65 years old in good health and CMV-seropositive. The CDR3 sequence: CASSLTGTGILDGYTF. Here the CDR3 DNA reads TGTGCCAGCAGCTTAACCGGGACAGGGATCCTCGATGGCTACACCTTC. Complete variable domain (other parts from reference TRBV5-6 and TRBJ1-2): DAGVTQSPTHLIKTRGQQVTLRCSPKSGHDTVSWYQQALGQGPQFIFQYYEEEERQRGNFPDRFSGHQFPNYSSELNVNALLLGDSALYLCASSLTGTGILDGYTFGSGTRLTVV.